The rows below give T cell receptor beta chains drawn from one sample of a study of blood T cells in healthy people across ages. TCRdb analysed the 5' RACE reads with MiXCR anew, one entry per CDR3 protein. The table has roughly 650,000 distinct CDR3 sequences, approximately 30% seen once. Input material: blood. Receptor source: a woman older than 75 in good health. Each CDR3 is given without its conserved first and last residue. A D gene is named only where the DNA matches it firmly. Size is omitted from some rows. Given values are once, few, many or a class for expanded clones.

j_call: TRBJ2-3
clone_size: few
d_call: .
v_call: TRBV15
cdr3_aa: ATSRDQKQDTQY

j_call: TRBJ2-2
clone_size: .
d_call: TRBD2
v_call: TRBV7-2
cdr3_aa: ASSQRGGRTGELF

j_call: TRBJ2-7
clone_size: .
d_call: TRBD1
v_call: TRBV7-3
cdr3_aa: ASSEGTGDQY

j_call: TRBJ2-1
clone_size: few
d_call: TRBD2
v_call: TRBV19
cdr3_aa: ASSLGLAGGFNEQF

j_call: TRBJ1-4
clone_size: .
d_call: .
v_call: TRBV12-3/TRBV12-4
cdr3_aa: ACREGTNEKLF

j_call: TRBJ2-2
clone_size: few
d_call: .
v_call: TRBV30
cdr3_aa: AWRREGAPGELF

j_call: TRBJ2-7
clone_size: few
d_call: .
v_call: TRBV20-1
cdr3_aa: SATYEQY

j_call: TRBJ2-3
clone_size: .
d_call: TRBD1
v_call: TRBV6-1
cdr3_aa: ASSEQYRGRFADTQY

j_call: TRBJ2-3
clone_size: many
d_call: TRBD2
v_call: TRBV20-1
cdr3_aa: SPGTSGPSDTQY

j_call: TRBJ2-1
clone_size: .
d_call: .
v_call: TRBV4-3
cdr3_aa: ASSQDGGNEQF

j_call: TRBJ2-7
clone_size: .
d_call: .
v_call: TRBV2
cdr3_aa: ASKRQERYNEQY

j_call: TRBJ2-7
clone_size: many
d_call: TRBD1
v_call: TRBV15
cdr3_aa: ATSIGTGYEQY

j_call: TRBJ1-1
clone_size: few
d_call: .
v_call: TRBV7-2
cdr3_aa: ASSLDGRSGTEAF

j_call: TRBJ1-6
clone_size: few
d_call: .
v_call: TRBV12-3/TRBV12-4
cdr3_aa: ASRRGRDYNSPLH

j_call: TRBJ2-7
clone_size: .
d_call: .
v_call: TRBV7-2
cdr3_aa: ASSLPPGHEQY

j_call: TRBJ2-3
clone_size: many
d_call: .
v_call: TRBV7-2
cdr3_aa: ASSSGRTDTQY

j_call: TRBJ2-7
clone_size: many
d_call: .
v_call: TRBV3-1
cdr3_aa: ASSQVSSYEQY